The TCR beta chain under discussion was sequenced for a study of cytomegalovirus exposure and HLA in healthy donors. 13 Jbeta primers and 60 Vbeta primers were used for the PCR. Profiling relied on immunoSEQ multiplex PCR, and the TCRdb table lists in-frame clones only, not all of them. Here the sample spans roughly 130,000 clones, roughly 72% being singletons. Germline V gene data show CDR1 as SEHNR and CDR2 as FQNEAQ (reference sequence). The V end was cut by 3 bases, the J end by 4 bases, with 9 bases between. There are 13 residues in the CDR3. The sequenced sample consisted of PBMCs. This receptor was identified in a woman aged 45 to 65 in good health and CMV-seronegative. This rearrangement joins TRBV7-9 to TRBJ1-1; the D gene is possibly TRBD1 (6 bases). The CDR3 region has the DNA TGTGCCAGCAGCTTGGGGGCGAGCACTGAAGCTTTCTTT. Its protein product is CASSLGASTEAFF.